The sequence of this T cell receptor beta chain was determined in a study of T cell responses to AZD1222 COVID-19 vaccine. The study's findings and limits: Elevations in Spike-specific TCR breadth and depth followed administration of two AZD1222 doses. Just six or seven AZD1222 recipients tested seropositive at baseline. White British people made up most donors, females outnumbered males, and clonal diversity was possibly underestimated.

Germline values: CDR1 SGHTA, CDR2 FQGNSA. This CDR3 is 18 amino acids long. V shed 1 base and J 4 bases; nucleotides not matched to a gene: 10. Recipients boosted at about 4 weeks or about 12 weeks are pooled. TCRdb's copy holds only in-frame clones and misses some; the assay was immunoSEQ multiplex PCR. The sample consists of fewer than 120,000 clones, 80% to 95% of them appearing once. There are a few counts of this clone. Antigen unknown. The source of this sequence is an adult who received the AZD1222 COVID-19 vaccine. V usage is TRBV7-2 and J usage is TRBJ1-5; 10 nucleotides align to TRBD1. The sequencing used peripheral blood, collected 28 days after the second AZD1222 dose. This CDR3 is CASSLVGGTGAFNQPQHF. DNA for the CDR3: TGTGCCAGCAGCTTAGTCGGCGGGACAGGGGCCTTTAATCAGCCCCAGCATTTT. Based on the CDR3 plus reference TRBV7-2 and TRBJ1-5, the full variable domain is GAGVSQSPSNKVTEKGKDVELRCDPISGHTALYWYRQSLGQGLEFLIYFQGNSAPDKSGLPSDRFSAERTGGSVSTLTIQRTQQEDSAVYLCASSLVGGTGAFNQPQHFGDGTRLSIL.